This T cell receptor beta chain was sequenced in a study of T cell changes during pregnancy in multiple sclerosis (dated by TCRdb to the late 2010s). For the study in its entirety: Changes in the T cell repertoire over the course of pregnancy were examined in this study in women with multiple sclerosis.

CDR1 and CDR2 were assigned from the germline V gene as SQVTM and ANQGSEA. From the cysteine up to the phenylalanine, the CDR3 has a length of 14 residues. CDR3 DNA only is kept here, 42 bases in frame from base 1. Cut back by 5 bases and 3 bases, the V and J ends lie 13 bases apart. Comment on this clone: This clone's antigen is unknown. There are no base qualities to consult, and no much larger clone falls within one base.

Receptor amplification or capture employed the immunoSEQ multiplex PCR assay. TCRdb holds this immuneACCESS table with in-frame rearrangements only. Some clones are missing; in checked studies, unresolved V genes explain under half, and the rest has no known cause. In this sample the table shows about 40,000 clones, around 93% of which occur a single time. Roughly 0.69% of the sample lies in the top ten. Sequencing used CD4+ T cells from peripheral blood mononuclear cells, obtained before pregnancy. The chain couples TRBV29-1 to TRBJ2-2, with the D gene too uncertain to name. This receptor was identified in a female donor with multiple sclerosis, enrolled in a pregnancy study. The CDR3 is CSVSWLVDTGELFF. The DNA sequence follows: TGCAGCGTTAGTTGGCTAGTTGACACCGGGGAGCTGTTTTTT.